The rows below give T cell receptor beta chains drawn from one sample of a study of control samples from healthy donors and cancer patients. Produced via immunoSEQ multiplex PCR; TCRdb's table is partial and in-frame only. The sample gives around 140,000 clones, roughly 93% of which show up once; almost 6% is in the top ten. The sequenced sample was blood. These receptors originate from a young man in good health. The CDR3 runs from the conserved cysteine through the conserved F or W. The order of the fields is V gene, clone size, D gene, J gene, CDR3 DNA, CDR3 protein. D genes are given only for firm matches. Clone size is not always given. Where it is, it says once, few, many or a class for expanded clones.

TRBV6-2/TRBV6-3	once	TRBD2	TRBJ2-7	TGTGCCAGCAGTTGGGGACTAAAGTACGAGCAGTACTTC	CASSWGLKYEQYF
TRBV6-2/TRBV6-3	-	TRBD2	TRBJ2-2	TGTGCCAGCAGTTCTTGGGGGACTAGCGGGCCACAGTGGGGCACCGGGGAGCTGTTTTTT	CASSSWGTSGPQWGTGELFF
TRBV7-9	-	-	TRBJ2-2	TGTGCCAGCAGCTTAGTTGGTTCGGGGCAACTCACCGGGGAGCTGTTTTTT	CASSLVGSGQLTGELFF
TRBV7-9	once	-	TRBJ1-4	TGTGCCAGCAGCCGGCGACAGGATGATGAAAAACTGTTTTTT	CASSRRQDDEKLFF
TRBV7-9	-	TRBD1	TRBJ1-1	TGTGCCAGCAGCTTAGCGGACAGGTTCACCTCTGGGGGCACTGAAGCTTTCTTT	CASSLADRFTSGGTEAFF
TRBV3-1/TRBV3-2	few	TRBD1	TRBJ2-2	TGTGCCAGCAGCCAAGATGTGGCGGCCAGGGGGACCGGGGAGCTGTTTTTT	CASSQDVAARGTGELFF
TRBV23-1	-	TRBD1	TRBJ2-6	TGCGCCAGCGGGGGCGGACAGGAACTCTCTGGGGCCAACGTCCTGACTTTC	CASGGGQELSGANVLTF
TRBV6-5	-	TRBD1	TRBJ1-5	TGTGCCAGCAGTTTAAAGGGGGCTCAGCCCCAGCATTTT	CASSLKGAQPQHF
TRBV10-2	-	-	TRBJ2-1	TGCGCCAGCACAACCGGACTCAACTACAATGAGCAGTTCTTC	CASTTGLNYNEQFF
TRBV15	-	-	TRBJ2-7	TGTGCCACCAGCAGGACGGCCGGGTTAAGAGGCGAGCAGTACTTC	CATSRTAGLRGEQYF
TRBV6-1	once	-	TRBJ2-7	TGTGCCAGCAGTGAAAACTTGAACGAACCCTACGAGCAGTACTTC	CASSENLNEPYEQYF
TRBV29-1	-	-	TRBJ2-3	TGCAGCGTTCTACCCAACACGGGTACGCAGTATTTT	CSVLPNTGTQYF
TRBV19	-	-	TRBJ2-1	TGTGCCAGTAGTATAGATGGTACTGAAACCTACAATGAGCAGTTCTTC	CASSIDGTETYNEQFF
TRBV5-4	-	-	TRBJ2-7	TGTGCCAGCAGCGGTGCGGGAAGGGACTACGAGCAGTACTTC	CASSGAGRDYEQYF
TRBV28	-	-	TRBJ1-6	TGTGCCAGCAGGGATGGAGGGAATAATTCACCCCTCCACTTT	CASRDGGNNSPLHF
TRBV5-1	-	-	TRBJ2-6	TGCGCCAGCAGCTTACACGCACCCGTTGGCTCTGGGGCCAACGTCCTGACTTTC	CASSLHAPVGSGANVLTF
TRBV24-1	-	-	TRBJ1-2	TGTGCCACCAGGGTCCGTGCAGGCTACACCTTC	CATRVRAGYTF
TRBV23-1	-	-	TRBJ1-4	TGCGCCAGCAGTCTTTCGAGTGGGTTCACTAATGAAAAACTGTTTTTT	CASSLSSGFTNEKLFF
TRBV5-1	-	-	TRBJ1-1	TGCGCCAGCAGCCGTGGACGGACGAACACTGAAGCTTTCTTT	CASSRGRTNTEAFF
TRBV19	-	-	TRBJ1-2	TGTGCCAGTAGTATAGTAGAGACCCCAAGGAGCTACACCTTC	CASSIVETPRSYTF
TRBV28	-	TRBD1	TRBJ1-5	TGTGCCAGCAGTTTGGGACAGGGAGAAAATCAGCCCCAGCATTTT	CASSLGQGENQPQHF
TRBV28	-	-	TRBJ2-1	TGTGCCAGCAGTTTAATGCGGGAAGGTTACAATGAGCAGTTCTTC	CASSLMREGYNEQFF
TRBV6-5	-	TRBD1	TRBJ1-4	TGTGCCAGCAGGGACAGGGGCAATTTTGAAAAACTGTTTTTT	CASRDRGNFEKLFF
TRBV7-2	-	-	TRBJ1-5	TGTGCCAGCAGCTCAGCCGGGATGGGCAATCAGCCCCAGCATTTT	CASSSAGMGNQPQHF
TRBV24-1	-	-	TRBJ2-7	TGTGCCACCAGTGACCGCGGACCCTACGAGCAGTACTTC	CATSDRGPYEQYF
TRBV11-2	-	TRBD1	TRBJ1-1	TGTGCCAGCAGCCTCCGGGACAGAAACACTGAAGCTTTCTTT	CASSLRDRNTEAFF
TRBV10-3	-	-	TRBJ2-3	TGTGCCATCAGTGAGTCGGACTACTGGGGCACAGATACGCAGTATTTT	CAISESDYWGTDTQYF
TRBV4-3	-	-	TRBJ2-7	TGCGCCAGCAGCCAAGGATCCCCGATGGAGGGCTCCTACGAGCAGTACTTC	CASSQGSPMEGSYEQYF
TRBV6-1	-	-	TRBJ1-5	TGTGCCAGCAGTGAATCTGGCAGCGGGTATCAGCCCCAGCATTTT	CASSESGSGYQPQHF
TRBV4-1	-	-	TRBJ2-5	TGCGCCAGCAGCCAAGTCAGTTTCAGGGGAGAGACCCAGTACTTC	CASSQVSFRGETQYF
TRBV28	once	-	TRBJ2-7	TGTGCCAGCAGTTTTTACTCAGGGGCAATATACGAGCAGTACTTC	CASSFYSGAIYEQYF
TRBV28	few	TRBD2	TRBJ2-7	TGTGCCAGCAGTGAACTCAAGCGGGAGGGCCCAGCTTCGCGATACTTC	CASSELKREGPASRYF
TRBV6-5	-	TRBD1	TRBJ1-1	TGTGCCAGCAGTTTGAGGACAGGGCGCACTGAAGCTTTCTTT	CASSLRTGRTEAFF
TRBV30	-	TRBD1	TRBJ1-2	TGTGCCTCCACCGGGCCAGGGGGTTACTATGGCTACACCTTC	CASTGPGGYYGYTF
TRBV4-3	-	-	TRBJ2-7	TGCGCCAGCAGCCAAGATAAGTGGGAGGGGGGCGAGCAGTACTTC	CASSQDKWEGGEQYF
TRBV10-2	-	-	TRBJ2-1	TGCGCCAGTCGCGAGGCCTCGTCTTTAAGCTCCTACAATGAGCAGTTCTTC	CASREASSLSSYNEQFF
TRBV21-1	-	-	TRBJ2-3	TGTGCCAGCCGCAGACCGACTGAAACGGGAGATACGCAGTATTTT	CASRRPTETGDTQYF
TRBV27	-	-	TRBJ1-2	TGTGCCAGCAGTTTATCGGTAGGCCGGCCCCATGGCTACACCTTC	CASSLSVGRPHGYTF
TRBV7-9	-	-	TRBJ1-2	TGTGCCAGCAGCTTATCACGGGTGGGCTATGGCTACACCTTC	CASSLSRVGYGYTF
TRBV24-1	-	-	TRBJ2-1	TGTGCCACCAGTCCCTCTAGCACCTGGGTATCCTACAATGAGCAGTTCTTC	CATSPSSTWVSYNEQFF
TRBV21-1	-	-	TRBJ2-2	TGTGCCAGCAGCAAAGGGGGACAGGGGACCAACACCGGGGAGCTGTTTTTT	CASSKGGQGTNTGELFF
TRBV4-1	-	-	TRBJ1-5	TGCGCCAGCAGCCAAGTTACAGGGAGGAATCAGCCCCAGCATTTT	CASSQVTGRNQPQHF
TRBV4-1	-	-	TRBJ1-5	TGCGCCAGCAGCCAAGACGAACGCAGGCCCCAGCATTTT	CASSQDERRPQHF
TRBV5-4	-	TRBD2	TRBJ2-5	TGTGCCAGCAGCCGACCAATCGGGAGCGGGGGGGCCCGAGAGACCCAGTACTTC	CASSRPIGSGGARETQYF
TRBV2	-	-	TRBJ2-7	TGTGCCAGCAGTGAAAAGTACGAGCAGTACTTC	CASSEKYEQYF
TRBV30	-	-	TRBJ1-5	TGTGCCTGCGCTACAGGCCGGCAGCCCCAGCATTTT	CACATGRQPQHF
TRBV4-2	-	-	TRBJ1-4	TGTGCCAGCAGCCTTCAAGGGAGGGAAAAACTGTTTTTT	CASSLQGREKLFF
TRBV4-2	-	-	TRBJ2-7	TGTGCCAGCAGCCAAGAGAGAGGGCGCAGGGCCTACGAGCAGTACTTC	CASSQERGRRAYEQYF
TRBV5-1	-	-	TRBJ1-2	TGCGCCAGCAAAATCACCCCGGAGAGCGTGAAAGGCTACACCTTC	CASKITPESVKGYTF
TRBV27	-	-	TRBJ2-7	TGTGCCAGCAGTTTCGGGGTGTCTAGCAACGAGCAGTACTTC	CASSFGVSSNEQYF
TRBV4-1	-	-	TRBJ1-4	TGCGCCAGCAGCCGATCCCAGGGGAGGGAGTATGAAAAACTGTTTTTT	CASSRSQGREYEKLFF
TRBV19	-	-	TRBJ2-1	TGTGCCAGTGCTTACAGGCGCCAAATAAACAATGAGCAGTTCTTC	CASAYRRQINNEQFF
TRBV11-1	-	-	TRBJ2-3	TGTGCCAGCAGCCCGGGTTTGGAGTCTAGCACAGATACGCAGTATTTT	CASSPGLESSTDTQYF
TRBV6-5	-	-	TRBJ1-1	TGTGCCAGCAGTTACGTGGGTCCCAAGAACACTGAAGCTTTCTTT	CASSYVGPKNTEAFF
TRBV30	-	-	TRBJ1-1	TGTGCCTGGGGAAAGGGGAGAAGTAGGAACACTGAAGCTTTCTTT	CAWGKGRSRNTEAFF
TRBV28	-	TRBD2	TRBJ2-3	TGTGCCAGCAGGCGGGAGGGATCCCGACGAGATACGCAGTATTTT	CASRREGSRRDTQYF
TRBV6-5	-	-	TRBJ2-7	TGTGCCATCCGACGCGTAGGGGGGACCCACGAGCAGTACTTC	CAIRRVGGTHEQYF
TRBV21-1	once	-	TRBJ1-1	TGTGCCAGCAGCAACGGACCCACACAATCGACAGGGGGCAATACTGAAGCTTTCTTT	CASSNGPTQSTGGNTEAFF
TRBV24-1	-	-	TRBJ2-3	TGTGCCACCAGTGACCCAGTAGAGACAGATACGCAGTATTTT	CATSDPVETDTQYF
TRBV6-6	once	-	TRBJ2-4	TGTGCCAGCAGTTACGGAGGGGGCTACGAAAACATTCAGTACTTC	CASSYGGGYENIQYF